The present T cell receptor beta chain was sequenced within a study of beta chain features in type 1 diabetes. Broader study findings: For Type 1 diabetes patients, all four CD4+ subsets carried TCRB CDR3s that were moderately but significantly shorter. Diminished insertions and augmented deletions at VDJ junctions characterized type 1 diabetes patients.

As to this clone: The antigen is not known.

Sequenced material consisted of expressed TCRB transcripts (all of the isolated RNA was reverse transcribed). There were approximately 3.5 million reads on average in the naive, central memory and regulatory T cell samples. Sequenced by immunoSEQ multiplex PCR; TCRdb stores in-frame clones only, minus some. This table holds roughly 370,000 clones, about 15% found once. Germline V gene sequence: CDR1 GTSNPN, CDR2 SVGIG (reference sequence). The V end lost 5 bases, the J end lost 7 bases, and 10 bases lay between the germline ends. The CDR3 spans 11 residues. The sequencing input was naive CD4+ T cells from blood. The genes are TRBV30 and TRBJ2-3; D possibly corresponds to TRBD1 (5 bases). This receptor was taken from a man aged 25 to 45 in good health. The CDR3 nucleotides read TGTGCCTGGGCCTCAGGGTATACGCAGTATTTT. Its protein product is CAWASGYTQYF. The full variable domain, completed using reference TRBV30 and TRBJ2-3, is SQTIHQWPATLVQPVGSPLSLECTVEGTSNPNLYWYRQAAGRGLQLLFYSVGIGQISSEVPQNLSASRPQDRQFILSSKKLLLSDSGFYLCAWASGYTQYFGPGTRLTVL.